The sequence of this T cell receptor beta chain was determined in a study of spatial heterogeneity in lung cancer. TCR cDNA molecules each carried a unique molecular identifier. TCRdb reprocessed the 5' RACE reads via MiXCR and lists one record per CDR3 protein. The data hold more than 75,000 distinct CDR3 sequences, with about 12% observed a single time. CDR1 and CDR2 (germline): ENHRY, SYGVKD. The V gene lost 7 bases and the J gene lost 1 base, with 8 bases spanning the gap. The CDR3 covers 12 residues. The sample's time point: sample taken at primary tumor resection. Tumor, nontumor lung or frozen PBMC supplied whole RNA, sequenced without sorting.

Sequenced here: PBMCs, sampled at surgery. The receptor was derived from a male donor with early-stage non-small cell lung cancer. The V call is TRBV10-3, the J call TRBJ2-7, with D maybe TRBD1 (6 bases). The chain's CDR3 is CAITGQSYEQYF. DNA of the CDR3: TGTGCCATCACCGGACAGTCCTACGAGCAGTACTTC.